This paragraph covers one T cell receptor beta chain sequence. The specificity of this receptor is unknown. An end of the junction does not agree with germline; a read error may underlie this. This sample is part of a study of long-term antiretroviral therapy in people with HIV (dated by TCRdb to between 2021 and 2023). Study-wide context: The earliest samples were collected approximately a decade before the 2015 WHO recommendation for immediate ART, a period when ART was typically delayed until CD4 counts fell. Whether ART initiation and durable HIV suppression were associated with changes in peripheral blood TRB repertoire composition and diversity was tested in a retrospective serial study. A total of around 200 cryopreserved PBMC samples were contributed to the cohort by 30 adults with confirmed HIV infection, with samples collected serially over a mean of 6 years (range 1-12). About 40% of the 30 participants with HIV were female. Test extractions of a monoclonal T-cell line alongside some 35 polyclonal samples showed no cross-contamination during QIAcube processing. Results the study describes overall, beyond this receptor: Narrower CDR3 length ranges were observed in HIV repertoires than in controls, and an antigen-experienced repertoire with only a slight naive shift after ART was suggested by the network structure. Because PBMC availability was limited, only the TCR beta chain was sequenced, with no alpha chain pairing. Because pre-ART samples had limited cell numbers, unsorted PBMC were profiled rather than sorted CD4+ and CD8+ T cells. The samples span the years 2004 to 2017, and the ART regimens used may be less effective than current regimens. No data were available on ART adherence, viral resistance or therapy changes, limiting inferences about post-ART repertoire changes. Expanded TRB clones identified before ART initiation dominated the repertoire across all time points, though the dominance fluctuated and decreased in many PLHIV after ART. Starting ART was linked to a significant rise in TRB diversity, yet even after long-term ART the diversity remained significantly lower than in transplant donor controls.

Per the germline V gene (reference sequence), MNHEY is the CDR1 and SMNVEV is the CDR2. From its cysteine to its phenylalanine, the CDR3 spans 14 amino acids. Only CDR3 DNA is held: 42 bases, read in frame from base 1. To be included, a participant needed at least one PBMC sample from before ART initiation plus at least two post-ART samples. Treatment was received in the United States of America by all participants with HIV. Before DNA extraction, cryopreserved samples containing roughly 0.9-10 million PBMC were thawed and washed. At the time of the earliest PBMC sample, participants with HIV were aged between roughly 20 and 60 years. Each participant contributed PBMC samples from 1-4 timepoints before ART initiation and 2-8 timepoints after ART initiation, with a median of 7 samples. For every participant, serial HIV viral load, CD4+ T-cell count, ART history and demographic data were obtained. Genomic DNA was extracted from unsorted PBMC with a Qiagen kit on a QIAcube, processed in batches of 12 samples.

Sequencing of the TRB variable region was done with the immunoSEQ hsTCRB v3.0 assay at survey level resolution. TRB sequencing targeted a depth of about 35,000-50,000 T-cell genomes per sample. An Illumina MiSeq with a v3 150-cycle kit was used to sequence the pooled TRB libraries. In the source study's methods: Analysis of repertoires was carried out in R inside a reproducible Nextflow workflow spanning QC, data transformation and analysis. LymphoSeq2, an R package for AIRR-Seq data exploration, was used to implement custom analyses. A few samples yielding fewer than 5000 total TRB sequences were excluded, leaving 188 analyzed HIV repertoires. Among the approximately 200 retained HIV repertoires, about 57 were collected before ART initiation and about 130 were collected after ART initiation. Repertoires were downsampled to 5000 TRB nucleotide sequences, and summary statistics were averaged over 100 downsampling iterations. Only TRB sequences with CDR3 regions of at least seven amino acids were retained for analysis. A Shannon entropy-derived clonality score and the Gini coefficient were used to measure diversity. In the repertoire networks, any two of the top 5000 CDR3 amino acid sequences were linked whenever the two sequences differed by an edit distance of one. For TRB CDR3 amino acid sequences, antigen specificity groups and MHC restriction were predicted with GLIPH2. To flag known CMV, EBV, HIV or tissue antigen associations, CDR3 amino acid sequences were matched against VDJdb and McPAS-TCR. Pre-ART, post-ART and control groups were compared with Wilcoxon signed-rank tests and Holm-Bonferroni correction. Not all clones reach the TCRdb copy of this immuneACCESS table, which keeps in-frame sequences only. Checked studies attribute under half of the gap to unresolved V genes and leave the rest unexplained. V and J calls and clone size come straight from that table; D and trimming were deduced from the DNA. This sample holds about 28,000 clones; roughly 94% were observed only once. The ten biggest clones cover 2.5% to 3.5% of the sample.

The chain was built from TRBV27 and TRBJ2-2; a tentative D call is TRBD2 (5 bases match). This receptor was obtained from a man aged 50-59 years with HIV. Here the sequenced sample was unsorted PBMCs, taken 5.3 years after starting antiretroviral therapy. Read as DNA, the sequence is TGTGCCAGCAGACGAGACGGTAACACCGGGGAGCTGGTTTTT. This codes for CASRRDGNTGELVF.